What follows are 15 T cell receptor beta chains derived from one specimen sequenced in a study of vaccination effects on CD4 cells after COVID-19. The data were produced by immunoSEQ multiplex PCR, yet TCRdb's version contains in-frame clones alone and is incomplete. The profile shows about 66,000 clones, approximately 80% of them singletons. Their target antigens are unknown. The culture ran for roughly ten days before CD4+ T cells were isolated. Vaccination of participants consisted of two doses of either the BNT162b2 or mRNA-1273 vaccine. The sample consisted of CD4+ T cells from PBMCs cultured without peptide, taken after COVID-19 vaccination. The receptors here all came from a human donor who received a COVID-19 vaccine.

This CDR3 is CASSQVGAGTGELFF. The CDR3 bases are TGTGCCAGCAGCCAAGTCGGGGCGGGCACCGGGGAGCTGTTTTTT. The chain couples TRBV3-1 (or the pseudogene TRBV3-2) to TRBJ2-2; D is possibly TRBD1 or TRBD2 (5 bases each). V lost 1 base and J lost 4, with 10 bases in between. Germline V gene sequence: CDR1 LGHDT, CDR2 YNNKEL (reference sequence). This CDR3 contains 15 residues.

The CDR3 DNA reads TGTGCCAGCAGCCTTCTAGGACAAGATGGCTACACCTTC. Its protein is CASSLLGQDGYTF. This chain joins TRBV4-2 and TRBJ1-2; D perhaps matches TRBD1 (5 bases). Germline lookup yields CDR1 LGHNA and CDR2 YNFKEQ. Trimming pared 4 bases from V and 6 bases from J, leaving 12 bases between. This CDR3 has 13 residues.

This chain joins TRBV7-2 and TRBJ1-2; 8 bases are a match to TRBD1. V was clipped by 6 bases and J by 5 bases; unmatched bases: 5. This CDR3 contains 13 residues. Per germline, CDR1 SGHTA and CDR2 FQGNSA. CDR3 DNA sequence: TGTGCCAGCAGACGGACAGGGACATATGGCTACACCTTC. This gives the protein CASRRTGTYGYTF. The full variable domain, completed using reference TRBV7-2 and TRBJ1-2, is GAGVSQSPSNKVTEKGKDVELRCDPISGHTALYWYRQSLGQGLEFLIYFQGNSAPDKSGLPSDRFSAERTGGSVSTLTIQRTQQEDSAVYLCASRRTGTYGYTFGSGTRLTVV.

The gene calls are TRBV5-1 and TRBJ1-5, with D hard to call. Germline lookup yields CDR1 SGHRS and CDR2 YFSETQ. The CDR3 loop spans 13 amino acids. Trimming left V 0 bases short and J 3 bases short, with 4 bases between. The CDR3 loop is CASSLGLNQPQHF. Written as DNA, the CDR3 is TGCGCCAGCAGCTTGGGACTCAATCAGCCCCAGCATTTT.

The CDR3: CASSNRPRGETQYF. The CDR3 DNA reads TGTGCCAGCAGCAACCGGCCGCGGGGAGAGACCCAGTACTTC. This chain uses TRBV11-2 with TRBJ2-5; a weak D match, TRBD2 (6 bases). V lost 5 bases and J lost 4, with 14 bases in between. Germline lookup yields CDR1 SGHAT and CDR2 FQNNGV. This CDR3 spans 14 amino acids.

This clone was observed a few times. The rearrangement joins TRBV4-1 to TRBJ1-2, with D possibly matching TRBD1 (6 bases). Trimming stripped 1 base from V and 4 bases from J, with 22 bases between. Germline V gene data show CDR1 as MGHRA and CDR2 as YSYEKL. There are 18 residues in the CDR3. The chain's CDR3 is CASSQAGQFFPPSYGYTF. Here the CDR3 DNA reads TGCGCCAGCAGCCAAGCTGGACAGTTTTTCCCTCCTAGCTATGGCTACACCTTC.

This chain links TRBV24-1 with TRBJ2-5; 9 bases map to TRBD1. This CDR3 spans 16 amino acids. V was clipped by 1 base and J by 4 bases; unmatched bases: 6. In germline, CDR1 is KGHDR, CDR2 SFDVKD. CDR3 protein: CATSDFNRGLGETQYF. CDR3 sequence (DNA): TGTGCCACCAGTGATTTTAACAGGGGGCTCGGAGAGACCCAGTACTTC.

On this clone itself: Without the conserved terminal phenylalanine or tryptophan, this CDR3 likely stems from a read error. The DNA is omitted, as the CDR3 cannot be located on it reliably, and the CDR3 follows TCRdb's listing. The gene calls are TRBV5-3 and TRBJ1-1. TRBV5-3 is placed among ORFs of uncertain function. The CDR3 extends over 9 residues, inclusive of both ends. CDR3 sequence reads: CARSPAGEV.

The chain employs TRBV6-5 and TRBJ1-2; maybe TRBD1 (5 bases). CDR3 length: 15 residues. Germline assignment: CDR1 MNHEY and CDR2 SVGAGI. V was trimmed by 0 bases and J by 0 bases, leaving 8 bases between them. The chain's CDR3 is CASSYSLGANYGYTF. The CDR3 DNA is TGTGCCAGCAGTTACTCACTGGGGGCTAACTATGGCTACACCTTC.

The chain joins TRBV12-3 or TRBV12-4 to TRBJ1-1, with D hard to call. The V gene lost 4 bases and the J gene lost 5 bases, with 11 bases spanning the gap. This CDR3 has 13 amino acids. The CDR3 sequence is CASSSRTPTEAFF. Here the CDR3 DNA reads TGTGCCAGCAGTTCAAGAACACCGACTGAAGCTTTCTTT.

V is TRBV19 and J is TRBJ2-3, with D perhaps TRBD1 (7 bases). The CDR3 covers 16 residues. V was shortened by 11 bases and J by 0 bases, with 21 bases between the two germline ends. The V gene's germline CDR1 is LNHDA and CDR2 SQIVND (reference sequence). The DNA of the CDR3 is TGTGCCTCCGGCGGGACAGCTTCACTTAGCACAGATACGCAGTATTTT. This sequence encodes CASGGTASLSTDTQYF. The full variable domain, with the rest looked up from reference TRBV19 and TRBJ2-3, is DGGITQSPKYLFRKEGQNVTLSCEQNLNHDAMYWYRQDPGQGLRLIYYSQIVNDFQKGDIAEGYSVSREKKESFPLTVTSAQKNPTAFYLCASGGTASLSTDTQYFGPGTRLTVL.

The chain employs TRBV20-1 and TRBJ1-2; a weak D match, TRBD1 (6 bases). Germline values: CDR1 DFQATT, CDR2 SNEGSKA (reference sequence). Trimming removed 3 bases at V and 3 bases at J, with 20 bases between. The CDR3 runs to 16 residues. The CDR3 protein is CSASALRLGGDYGYTF. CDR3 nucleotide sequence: TGCAGTGCTAGTGCGCTGCGGTTGGGGGGCGACTATGGCTACACCTTC.

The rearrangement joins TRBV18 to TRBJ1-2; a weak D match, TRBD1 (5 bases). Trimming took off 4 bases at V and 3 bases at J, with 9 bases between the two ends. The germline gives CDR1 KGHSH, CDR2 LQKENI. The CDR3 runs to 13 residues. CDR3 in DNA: TGTGCCAGCTCACGGACACCGGACTATGGCTACACCTTC. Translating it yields CASSRTPDYGYTF.

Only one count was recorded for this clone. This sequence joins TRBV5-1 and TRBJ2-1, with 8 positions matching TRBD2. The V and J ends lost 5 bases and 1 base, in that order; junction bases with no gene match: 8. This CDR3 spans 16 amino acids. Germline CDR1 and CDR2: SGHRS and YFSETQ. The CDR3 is CASSFWGGGSYNEQFF. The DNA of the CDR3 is TGCGCCAGCAGTTTCTGGGGCGGGGGGTCCTACAATGAGCAGTTCTTC.

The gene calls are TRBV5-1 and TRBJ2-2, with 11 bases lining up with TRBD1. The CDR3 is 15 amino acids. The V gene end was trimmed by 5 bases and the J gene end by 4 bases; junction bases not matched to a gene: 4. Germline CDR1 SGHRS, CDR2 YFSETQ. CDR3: CASRSGTGGTGELFF. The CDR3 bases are TGCGCCAGCAGATCCGGGACAGGGGGCACCGGGGAGCTGTTTTTT. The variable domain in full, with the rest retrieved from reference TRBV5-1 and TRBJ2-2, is KAGVTQTPRYLIKTRGQQVTLSCSPISGHRSVSWYQQTPGQGLQFLFEYFSETQRNKGNFPGRFSGRQFSNSRSEMNVSTLELGDSALYLCASRSGTGGTGELFFGEGSRLTVL.